This passage covers 30 T cell receptor beta chains from one sample sequenced in a study of cytomegalovirus exposure and HLA in healthy donors. PCR involved 60 Vbeta and 13 Jbeta primers. Assay used: immunoSEQ multiplex PCR; TCRdb lists only in-frame clones, some missing. This table has 100,000 to 150,000 clones, around three quarters appearing once. The sequencing input was PBMCs. These receptors were taken from a man aged 25-45 years in good health and CMV-seropositive.

The V and J genes are TRBV27 and TRBJ2-7; TRBD1 agrees at 10 bases. Germline V gives CDR1 MNHEY, CDR2 SMNVEV (reference sequence). V lost 5 bases and J lost 4; bases outside the gene matches: 5. The CDR3 is 14 residues long. CDR3 bases: TGTGCCAGCAGTCACCGGGACAGGGGTTACGAGCAGTACTTC. It codes for CASSHRDRGYEQYF.

This chain links TRBV27 with TRBJ1-1; D unresolved. Trimming took 5 bases from V and 1 from J, leaving 11 bases between them. CDR1 is MNHEY and CDR2 is SMNVEV in the germline V gene (reference sequence). CDR3 size: 14 residues. CDR3 bases: TGTGCCAGCAGTCTTAACAGCCCGAACACTGAAGCTTTCTTT. Translation: CASSLNSPNTEAFF.

This clone has a single count. The chain uses TRBV5-1 and TRBJ2-6, with D uncertain. The germline V gene has CDR1 SGHRS and CDR2 YFSETQ. There are 15 residues in the CDR3. Trimming removed 3 bases at V and 1 base at J, with 8 bases between. This CDR3 reads CASSSSSSGANVLTF. CDR3 DNA: TGCGCCAGCAGCTCCTCGTCGTCTGGGGCCAACGTCCTGACTTTC.

This sequence joins TRBV5-6 and TRBJ2-1; 14 bases match TRBD2. J was trimmed by 10 bases and V by 2 bases; bases with no gene match: 11. Germline V gene lookup returns CDR1 SGHDT and CDR2 YYEEEE. The CDR3 extends over 17 amino acids. CDR3 DNA: TGTGCCAGCAGCTTCCTAAACGCCTGGACTAGCGGGGGGGAGCAGTTCTTC. Its translation: CASSFLNAWTSGGEQFF.

This rearrangement joins TRBV2 to TRBJ2-5; a possible D gene is TRBD1 (5 bases). The germline V gene encodes CDR1 SNHLY and CDR2 FYNNEI. Trimming shortened V by 6 bases and J by 3 bases, and 11 bases separated the two germline ends. The CDR3 is made up of 13 amino acids. Here the CDR3 DNA reads TGTGCCAGCAGAGGGGCAAGAGAAGAGACCCAGTACTTC. It yields the protein CASRGAREETQYF.

The rearrangement uses TRBV5-1 and TRBJ1-2; 8 bases match TRBD1. CDR1 is SGHRS and CDR2 is YFSETQ in the germline V gene. After removal of 4 bases from V and 2 bases from J, the junction contained 7 bases not matched to a gene. This CDR3 has 15 residues. The CDR3 is CASSQPGQGNYGYTF. The CDR3 nucleotides read TGCGCCAGCAGCCAGCCCGGACAGGGAAACTATGGCTACACCTTC.

This chain links TRBV12-5 with TRBJ1-1; a possible D gene is TRBD1 (5 bases). The CDR3 loop spans 17 amino acids. V was pared by 2 bases and J by 4 bases, with 20 bases between. Germline loops: CDR1 LGHNT, CDR2 FRNRAP. CDR3: CASGLPGTGVWGTEAFF. In DNA, the CDR3 is TGTGCTAGTGGTTTGCCCGGGACGGGGGTTTGGGGCACTGAAGCTTTCTTT.

The V call is TRBV29-1, the J call TRBJ1-1; TRBD1 matches 7 bases. The germline V gene has CDR1 SQVTM and CDR2 ANQGSEA. The CDR3 covers 14 residues. Trimming removed 4 bases from V and 4 bases from J; junction bases left unmatched: 9. This chain's CDR3 is CSVVSGGMGTEAFF. The DNA of the CDR3 is TGCAGCGTTGTATCAGGGGGAATGGGCACTGAAGCTTTCTTT.

The rearrangement links TRBV27 to TRBJ2-7; possibly TRBD2 for D (6 bases). This CDR3 comprises 15 residues. The germline V gene has CDR1 MNHEY and CDR2 SMNVEV (reference sequence). Trimming left V 5 bases short and J 2 bases short, with 16 bases between. As DNA, the CDR3 is TGTGCCAGCAGTCCTCGGGGAGGAAGGACCTACGAGCAGTACTTC. Translating gives CASSPRGGRTYEQYF.

The chain joins TRBV18 to TRBJ1-2; a possible D gene is TRBD1 (5 bases). Trimming stripped 3 bases from V and 8 bases from J, with 22 bases between. The germline V gene has CDR1 KGHSH and CDR2 LQKENI. The CDR3 consists of 16 residues. CDR3 DNA sequence: TGTGCCAGCTCACCGTCAGCCTTCGACAGCGATGGGGGCTACACCTTC. Translation gives CASSPSAFDSDGGYTF.

The J gene is TRBJ1-6, the V gene TRBV9, with D possibly being TRBD1 (5 bases). V was trimmed by 7 bases and J by 4 bases, leaving 15 bases between them. The CDR3 has 15 residues. Germline V gives CDR1 SGDLS, CDR2 YYNGEE. CDR3 nucleotide sequence: TGTGCCAGCGGAGGGGCGCCCCATTATAATTCACCCCTCCACTTT. The encoded protein is CASGGAPHYNSPLHF. The full variable domain, with the rest looked up from reference TRBV9 and TRBJ1-6, is DSGVTQTPKHLITATGQRVTLRCSPRSGDLSVYWYQQSLDQGLQFLIQYYNGEERAKGNILERFSAQQFPDLHSELNLSSLELGDSALYFCASGGAPHYNSPLHFGNGTRLTVT.

CDR3 region: CASSLGSGTVYEQYF. CDR3 nucleotides: TGTGCCAGCAGCTTAGGTAGTGGGACAGTTTACGAGCAGTACTTC. V and J are TRBV7-9 and TRBJ2-7; 7 bases map to TRBD1. CDR1 and CDR2 from the germline V gene are SEHNR and FQNEAQ (reference sequence). V lost 1 base, J lost 4 bases, and 7 bases stayed unmatched. This CDR3 spans 15 amino acids.

The chain carries TRBV11-2 and TRBJ1-3; D is unclear. V was pared by 1 base and J by 0 bases, with 10 bases between. The CDR3 is made up of 16 amino acids. The germline V gene has CDR1 SGHAT and CDR2 FQNNGV. CDR3 nucleotide sequence: TGTGCCAGCAGCTTAGGTCAACTCTCCTCTGGAAACACCATATATTTT. It is translated as CASSLGQLSSGNTIYF.

The chain is built from TRBV28 and TRBJ2-1; D gene ambiguous. The V gene's germline CDR1 is MDHEN and CDR2 SYDVKM. Between the trimmed V and J ends, which lost 3 bases and 10 bases, there was a span of 10 bases. This CDR3 has 12 amino acids. The CDR3 sequence: CASSLFVTEQFF. CDR3 DNA sequence: TGTGCCAGCAGTTTGTTCGTGACAGAGCAGTTCTTC.

The chain has TRBV10-2 and TRBJ1-1; D is ambiguous. CDR1 WSHSY and CDR2 SAAADI come from the germline V gene. There are 13 residues in the CDR3. V dropped 4 bases and J dropped 6 bases, with 12 bases sitting between them. The CDR3 region is CASSGREESEAFF. CDR3 nucleotide sequence: TGCGCCAGCAGTGGAAGGGAGGAATCTGAAGCTTTCTTT.

The chain uses TRBV7-9 and TRBJ2-7; no reliable D call. This CDR3 spans 13 amino acids. Germline assignment: CDR1 SEHNR and CDR2 FQNEAQ (reference sequence). Trimming pared 1 base from V and 4 bases from J, leaving 8 bases between. The CDR3: CASSLGLLYEQYF. DNA for the CDR3: TGTGCCAGCAGCTTAGGACTTCTGTACGAGCAGTACTTC.

The J gene is TRBJ1-1, the V gene TRBV28, with a tentative D call TRBD1 (5 bases). The V and J ends lost 7 bases and 0 bases respectively, with 12 bases between them. The CDR3 has 14 amino acids. The germline CDR1 and CDR2 sequences are MDHEN and SYDVKM. This CDR3 is CASTEPTVNTEAFF. The CDR3, as DNA: TGTGCCAGCACCGAGCCGACAGTGAACACTGAAGCTTTCTTT.

This clone was detected a few times. This chain connects TRBV10-2 to TRBJ2-1, with 10 bases matching TRBD1. The CDR3 loop spans 14 amino acids. V was pared by 2 bases and J by 15 bases, with 10 bases of the junction left unmatched. Germline CDR1 is WSHSY and CDR2 is SAAADI. The CDR3 DNA follows: TGCGCCAGCAGTGAGCCGATAGGACAGGGGGGGCCGTTCTTC. This gives the protein CASSEPIGQGGPFF.

This chain links TRBV5-5 with TRBJ2-7, with 7 positions matching TRBD1. The CDR3 has 15 amino acids. Germline V lookup: CDR1 SGHKS, CDR2 YYEKEE (reference sequence). The V segment lost 1 base and the J segment 4 bases; nucleotides outside the gene matches: 8. Here the CDR3 DNA reads TGTGCCAGCAGCTTGCCTCCGGGACAGACATACGAGCAGTACTTC. Translating it yields CASSLPPGQTYEQYF.

This CDR3 reads CASSPSVLADEQYF. The CDR3 nucleotides are TGTGCCAGCAGCCCCAGCGTTCTTGCCGACGAGCAGTACTTC. The V and J genes are TRBV7-6 and TRBJ2-5; D gene ambiguous. The DNA matches TRBJ2-7 better at its end, which makes the J call doubtful. Germline assignment: CDR1 SGHVS and CDR2 FNYEAQ. CDR3 length: 14 amino acids.

The rearrangement uses TRBV4-1 and TRBJ1-4; a possible D gene is TRBD1 (5 bases). CDR3 length equals 16 residues. Germline CDR1 is MGHRA and CDR2 is YSYEKL. Deletions cut 2 bases from V and 6 bases from J, with 16 bases between. CDR3 sequence: CASSQLEAGTDEKLFF. CDR3 sequence (DNA): TGCGCCAGCAGCCAACTCGAGGCCGGGACTGATGAAAAACTGTTTTTT.

The rearrangement joins TRBV14 to TRBJ2-7; 7 positions match TRBD2. Germline assignment: CDR1 SGHDN and CDR2 FVKESK. With 6 bases clipped from V and 0 bases from J, the junction kept 8 bases outside the gene matches. The CDR3 spans 15 residues. The CDR3 DNA reads TGTGCCAGCAGTTTGACAGCGGGGACCTCCTACGAGCAGTACTTC. Translation: CASSLTAGTSYEQYF.

CDR3 in amino acids: CASSWDREGEAFF. Here the CDR3 DNA reads TGTGCCAGCAGTTGGGACAGGGAGGGTGAAGCTTTCTTT. This chain joins TRBV27 and TRBJ1-1, with 9 bases lining up with TRBD1. The CDR3 sequence is 13 residues long. V shed 4 bases, J shed 7 bases, and the junction held 4 bases outside the gene matches. Germline-derived CDR1 and CDR2 are MNHEY and SMNVEV (reference sequence).

This clone was seen once. The same CDR3 also results from other DNA sequences found in this sample. The gene calls are TRBV5-4 and TRBJ1-2, with D tentatively TRBD1 (6 bases). Trimming took off 5 bases at V and 2 bases at J, with 10 bases between the two ends. The germline V gene has CDR1 SGHNT and CDR2 YYREEE (reference sequence). The CDR3 loop spans 13 amino acids. CDR3 bases: TGTGCCAGCAGTCTGGACAGAAACTATGGCTACACCTTC. Translated, it gives CASSLDRNYGYTF.

The chain couples TRBV19 to TRBJ1-5; D might be TRBD1 (5 bases). There are 19 residues in the CDR3. From germline, CDR1 is LNHDA and CDR2 SQIVND (reference sequence). Trimming took 6 bases from V and 2 from J, leaving 26 bases between them. The CDR3 DNA sequence: TGTGCCAGTAGGGACCTGGGCAGATTTACGGGGGAGGGCAATCAGCCCCAGCATTTT. This codes for CASRDLGRFTGEGNQPQHF. Full variable domain (missing parts from reference TRBV19 and TRBJ1-5): DGGITQSPKYLFRKEGQNVTLSCEQNLNHDAMYWYRQDPGQGLRLIYYSQIVNDFQKGDIAEGYSVSREKKESFPLTVTSAQKNPTAFYLCASRDLGRFTGEGNQPQHFGDGTRLSIL.

The chain is built from TRBV6-1 and TRBJ2-7; D might be TRBD1 (6 bases). This CDR3 is built from 13 residues. The V end lost 7 bases, the J end lost 6 bases, and 16 bases lay between the germline ends. The germline V gene has CDR1 MNHNS and CDR2 SASEGT. CDR3 residues: CASMVGGIGEQYF. The DNA of the CDR3 is TGTGCCAGCATGGTAGGGGGAATCGGCGAGCAGTACTTC.

The chain employs TRBV10-3 and TRBJ2-2, with 11 nucleotides matching TRBD2. This CDR3 contains 18 residues. With V trimmed by 4 bases and J by 5 bases, 12 bases remained unmatched. Germline CDR1 and CDR2: ENHRY and SYGVKD. For the CDR3, the DNA is TGTGCCATCAGTGGGATTCTAGCGGGGGGTTCCAGGACCGGGGAGCTGTTTTTT. Translated, it gives CAISGILAGGSRTGELFF.

V is TRBV11-1 and J is TRBJ2-3; D gene unclear. The CDR3 covers 13 residues. Germline lookup yields CDR1 SGHAT and CDR2 FQDESV (reference sequence). The V end was cut by 3 bases, the J end by 1 base, with 5 bases between. The CDR3 spells CASSFTGTDTQYF. CDR3 nucleotide sequence: TGTGCCAGCAGCTTCACGGGCACAGATACGCAGTATTTT.

This chain connects TRBV27 to TRBJ2-1; 12 nucleotides agree with TRBD2. Germline CDR1 MNHEY, CDR2 SMNVEV (reference sequence). Losses at the gene ends were 5 bases for V and 4 bases for J; bases not matched to a gene: 6. The CDR3 totals 16 residues. CDR3 DNA sequence: TGTGCCAGCAGTCCCCGGACTAGCGGGGAATACAATGAGCAGTTCTTC. It codes for CASSPRTSGEYNEQFF.

The rearrangement joins TRBV11-3 to TRBJ2-5; D is possibly TRBD1 (5 bases). The V gene lost 5 bases and the J gene lost 0 bases, with 13 bases spanning the gap. This CDR3 is 15 amino acids long. Germline CDR1 is SGHNT and CDR2 is YENEEA. The CDR3 DNA reads TGTGCCAGCAGCCCCGGGCAGGGCAACCAAGAGACCCAGTACTTC. Its protein product is CASSPGQGNQETQYF.